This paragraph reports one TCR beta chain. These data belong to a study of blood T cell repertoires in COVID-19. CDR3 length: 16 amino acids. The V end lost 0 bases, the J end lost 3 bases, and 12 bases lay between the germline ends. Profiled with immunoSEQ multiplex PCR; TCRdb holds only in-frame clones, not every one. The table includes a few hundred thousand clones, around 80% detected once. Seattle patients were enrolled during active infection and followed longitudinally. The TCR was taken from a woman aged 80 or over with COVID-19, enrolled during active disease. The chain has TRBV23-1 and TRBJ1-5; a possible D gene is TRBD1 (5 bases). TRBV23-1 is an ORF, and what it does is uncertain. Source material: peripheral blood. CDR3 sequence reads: CASSQSNGGSNQPQHF. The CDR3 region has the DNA TGCGCCAGCAGTCAATCGAATGGGGGGTCCAATCAGCCCCAGCATTTT.